The present TCR beta chain was sequenced within a study of blood T cell repertoires in COVID-19 (TCRdb year 2020). A note on the overall study: The collaborator samples originated in the United States, Italy and Spain and spanned the acute and convalescent phases of COVID-19. The prospective study material was composed of cDNA or gDNA derived from T cells, B-cell-depleted T cells, or PBMCs. Deeply sampled blood TCRbeta repertoires from subjects exposed to, actively infected with, or recovered from COVID-19 were included in the dataset. The repertoires were released in a freely available public database meant as a resource for research on the immune response to SARS-CoV-2. Samples came from the ongoing ImmuneRACE study (first 160 participants) plus 1,254 subjects from 6 global collaborators. Nearly every sample came with metadata listing a de-identified subject ID, COVID-19 status, age in years and sex. Where available, HLA class I and class II types were taken from metadata supplied by the sample provider and were not determined by assay-based typing. Results the study describes overall, beyond this receptor: How much clinical and demographic metadata was included differed by source and by participant, and the metadata was provided uncurated.

The immunoSEQ Assay, a bias-controlled multiplex PCR, was used to amplify TCRbeta CDR3 regions from genomic DNA. On the authors' methods: The number of nucleated cells in each sample was estimated from the amplification of reference gene primers within the assay. To quantify the absolute abundance of each unique TCRbeta CDR3 rearrangement, sequence reads were collapsed and filtered. For each sample, productive Simpson clonality was calculated by taking the square root of Simpson's diversity index across productive rearrangements. TCRdb retrieved this table from immuneACCESS and kept in-frame rearrangements only. Not all clones are present; in checked studies, unresolved V genes account for under half, and no reason is known for the remainder. V, J and clone size are those of that table, while D and trimming were read from the DNA. For this sample there are 140,000 or so clones; roughly 80% appear just once. Of the sample, approximately 8.4% falls within the top ten clones.

On this clone: This receptor's antigen is unknown. Per-base qualities were not stored, and no clone one base away is much larger.

In the prospective study, participants were about 18 to 90 years old, resided in about two dozen geographic areas of the United States, and were enrolled through a virtual design. In the prospective study, participants were assigned to cohorts based on the clinical history participants reported in a screening survey and a study questionnaire. Recovered participants in ImmuneRACE Cohort 3 were defined by two consecutive negative NP/OP PCR tests, clearance by a healthcare professional, or resolution of symptoms. Mobile phlebotomists in the prospective study collected whole blood, serum and a nasopharyngeal or oropharyngeal swab from every participant. Additional blood draws and questionnaires over an approximately 2-month period could optionally be provided by prospective study participants. Before DNA extraction, blood samples from the prospective study were shipped at room temperature or frozen.

This clonotype was sampled from a man aged 45-65 years who had recovered from COVID-19. Sequencing input: PBMCs or T cells enriched from blood (not recorded which).

The DNA sequence is given as TGTGCCAGCAGCTCGGGACTAGCGGGGGTTGAGACCCAGTACTTC. Translation gives CASSSGLAGVETQYF. Recombination connected TRBV5-8 to TRBJ2-5; TRBD2 aligns with 14 central bases. Germline trimming: 3 bases from V, 5 bases from J; junction bases outside gene matches: 3. From its cysteine to its phenylalanine, the CDR3 spans 15 amino acids. The retained sequence is limited to the CDR3, 45 bases, with the frame set at the first base. The germline V gene supplies CDR1 SGHTS and CDR2 YDEGEE.